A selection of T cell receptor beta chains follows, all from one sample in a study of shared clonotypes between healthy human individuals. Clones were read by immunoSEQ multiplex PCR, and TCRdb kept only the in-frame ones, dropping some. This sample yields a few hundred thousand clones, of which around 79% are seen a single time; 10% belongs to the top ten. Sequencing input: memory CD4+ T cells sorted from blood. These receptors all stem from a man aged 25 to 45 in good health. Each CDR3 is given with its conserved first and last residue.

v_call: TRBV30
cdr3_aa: CAWSFFGSRYNEQFF

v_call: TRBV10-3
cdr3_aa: CAISELAGYEQYF

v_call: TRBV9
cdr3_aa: CASSLAGLSEQYF

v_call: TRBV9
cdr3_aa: CASSVGSGRGSYEQYF

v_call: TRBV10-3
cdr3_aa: CAISDPRGRGTEAFF

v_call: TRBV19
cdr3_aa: CASSMVRASSYEQYF

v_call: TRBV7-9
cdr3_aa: CASSPLGGGQPQHF

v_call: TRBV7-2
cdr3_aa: CASSSPSTDTQYF

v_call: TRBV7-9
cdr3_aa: CASSLDRHNNEQFF

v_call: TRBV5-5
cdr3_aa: CASSLGPYNEQFF

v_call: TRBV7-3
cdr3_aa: CASSLSSGGFSEQYF

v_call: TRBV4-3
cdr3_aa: CASSQTGHRSRENAEAFF

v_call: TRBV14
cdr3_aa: CASSQEDPLRTVLNGYTF

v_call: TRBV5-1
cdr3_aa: CASSQREYTEAFF

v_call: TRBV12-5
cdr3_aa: CASGLGQLTDTQYF

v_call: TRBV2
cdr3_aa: CASSKDSQDYQPQHF

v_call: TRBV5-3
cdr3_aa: CARSLAVTIAGINDKQFF

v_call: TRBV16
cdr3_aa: CASSQIAGRGDQPQHF

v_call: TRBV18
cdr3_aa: CASSLTGQGAPSGNTIYF

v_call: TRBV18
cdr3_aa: CASSPTGSTYEQYF

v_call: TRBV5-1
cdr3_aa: CASSVNTGELFF

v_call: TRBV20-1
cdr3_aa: CSARDGSKAFF

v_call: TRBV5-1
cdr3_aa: CASSLLNEQFF

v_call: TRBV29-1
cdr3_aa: CSVEADSDTEAFF

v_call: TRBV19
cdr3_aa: CASSISPVTRGSYEQYF

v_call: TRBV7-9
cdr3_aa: CASSRTPDTQYF

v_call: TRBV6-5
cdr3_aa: CASSFDEENTEAFF

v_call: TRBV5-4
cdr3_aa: CASSKLGGGGTDTQYF

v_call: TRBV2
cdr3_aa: CASSEVYGGQGSGWRTEAFF

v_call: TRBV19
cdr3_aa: CASSTLTGNEQYF

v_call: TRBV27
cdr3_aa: CASSPSDRFSNQPQHF

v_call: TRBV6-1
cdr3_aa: CASSEATSGSYEQYF

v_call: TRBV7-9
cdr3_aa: CASSLASGDRLHYNEQFF

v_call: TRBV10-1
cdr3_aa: CASRRQGNQPQHF

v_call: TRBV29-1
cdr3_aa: CSAYRDEGTEAFF

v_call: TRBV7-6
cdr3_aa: CASSFNAAGSSYNEQFF

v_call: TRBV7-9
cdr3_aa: CASSFSGVGGRGYEQYF

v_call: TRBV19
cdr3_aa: CASSILPGGSTDTQYF

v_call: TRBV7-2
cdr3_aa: CASRTAGRSYEQYF

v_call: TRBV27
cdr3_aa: CASSPTRLSGSYNEQFF